This T cell receptor beta chain stems from a study of graft-versus-host responses after intestinal transplantation. Overall study: Each patient got anti-thymocyte globulin induction, then tacrolimus and steroids for around three years.

The table came from immunoSEQ multiplex PCR; TCRdb's copy has only in-frame clones and leaves some out. The table has more than 80,000 clones, roughly nine tenths seen once. J gave up 4 bases and V 3 bases, and 11 bases lay outside the gene matches. In germline, CDR1 is KGHSH, CDR2 LQKENI. The CDR3 length is 17 residues. As regards this clone: Its antigen remains unknown.

The chain has TRBV18 and TRBJ2-3; 9 bases fit TRBD1. The material sequenced was unstimulated CD4+ T cells sorted from spleen or lymph node cells, taken before intestinal transplant. This TCR was recovered from a human donor who received an intestinal transplant. In DNA form, the CDR3 reads TGTGCCAGCTCACCGGCCGGGACAGGGTTAGGTTCAGATACGCAGTATTTT. It encodes CASSPAGTGLGSDTQYF.